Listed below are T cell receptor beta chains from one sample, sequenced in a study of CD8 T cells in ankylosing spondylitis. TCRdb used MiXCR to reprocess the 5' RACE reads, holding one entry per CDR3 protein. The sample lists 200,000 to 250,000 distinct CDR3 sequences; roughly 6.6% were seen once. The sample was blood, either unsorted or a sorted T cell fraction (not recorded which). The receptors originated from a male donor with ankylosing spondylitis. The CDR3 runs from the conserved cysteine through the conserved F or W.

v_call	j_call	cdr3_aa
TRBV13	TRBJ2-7	CASSPSGGVNEQYF
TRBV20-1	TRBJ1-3	CSARNVGTGAPGNTIYF
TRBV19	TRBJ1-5	CASSILRDGGNQPQHF
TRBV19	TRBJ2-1	CASSVSVVVVNEQFF
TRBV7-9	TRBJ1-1	CASGGQIEAFF
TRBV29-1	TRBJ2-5	CSVATGGPETQYF
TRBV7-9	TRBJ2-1	CASSPKDRGQFF
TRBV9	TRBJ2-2	CASRNGGQSNTGELFF
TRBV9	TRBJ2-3	CASSVADWREVPTDTQYF
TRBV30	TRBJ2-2	CAWIKDTGELFF
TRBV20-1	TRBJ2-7	CSATLTRSYEQYF
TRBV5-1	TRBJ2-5	CASSWAVQETQYF
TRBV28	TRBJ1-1	CASSFTRTGKAFF
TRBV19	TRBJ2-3	CASSIWRTDTQYF
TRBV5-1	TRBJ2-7	CASSLLQGSYEQYF
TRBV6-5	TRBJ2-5	CASSYRVGRRETQYF
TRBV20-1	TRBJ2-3	CSAPWASGFTDTQYF
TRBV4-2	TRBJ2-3	CASSPTLGDTQYF
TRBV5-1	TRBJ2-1	CASSPGGREQFF
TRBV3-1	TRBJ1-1	CASSDSLAIEAFF
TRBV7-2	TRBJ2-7	CASSKGTSYEQYF
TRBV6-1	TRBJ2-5	CASSTWTEQETQYF
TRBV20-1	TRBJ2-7	CSAPGHQYYEQYF
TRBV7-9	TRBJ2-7	CASSKGTGGDYEQYF
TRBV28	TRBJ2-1	CASSSRSSGSGNEQFF
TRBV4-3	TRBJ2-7	CASSQAGQTYEQYF
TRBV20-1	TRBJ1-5	CSAGSPQPQHF
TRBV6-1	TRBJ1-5	CASSESVAVQPQHF
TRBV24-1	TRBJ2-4	CATSGRRTSSPQYF
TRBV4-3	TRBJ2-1	CASSLDPEEEQFF
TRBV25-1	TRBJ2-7	CASFTTSGSSYEQYF
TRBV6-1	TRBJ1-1	CASSEQGPPEAFF
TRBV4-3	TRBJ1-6	CASSQGGSYNSPLHF
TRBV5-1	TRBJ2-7	CASSLDAGLAPDEQYF
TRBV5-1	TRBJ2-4	CASSLGATAKNIQYF
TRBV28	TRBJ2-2	CASSSRGTGELFF
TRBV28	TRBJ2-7	CASSIQGSGYEQYF
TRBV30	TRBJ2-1	CAWSVPGSYNEQFF
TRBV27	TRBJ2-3	CASSFRTGYTQYF
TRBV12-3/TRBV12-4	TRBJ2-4	CASSLAGGNIQYF
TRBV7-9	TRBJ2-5	CASSSLAGARETQYF
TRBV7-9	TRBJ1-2	CASSLGNYGYTF
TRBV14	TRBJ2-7	CASSRGAGGVAVSSYEQYF
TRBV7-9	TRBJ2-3	CASSLLLGPDRQYF
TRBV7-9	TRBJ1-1	CASGRDTEAFF
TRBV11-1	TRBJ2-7	CASSFREASYEQYF
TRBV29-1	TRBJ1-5	CSVGPGTNQPQHF
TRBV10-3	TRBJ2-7	CAISARNTPYEQYF
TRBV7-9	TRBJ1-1	CASSLTGGLVNTEAFF
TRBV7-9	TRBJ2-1	CASSLAGGPVYEQFF
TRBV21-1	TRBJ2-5	CASSKVSFRDPQETQYF